A selection of T cell receptor beta chains follows, all from one sample in a study of metastatic and nonmetastatic thyroid tumors. TCRdb re-processed the PCR reads through MiXCR. This sample has about 59,000 clones, with around 15% found just once. The sample consisted of blood. The receptors here all came from a male donor with papillary thyroid cancer or a benign thyroid nodule (not recorded which). Some clones in this sample may be carry-over from other donors' samples. Each CDR3 is given with its conserved first and last residue. A D gene is named only where the DNA matches it firmly. Only part of the rows carry a size: once, few, many, or a class if the clone is expanded.

d_call j_call v_call clone_size cdr3_aa cdr3_nt
TRBD1 TRBJ2-2 TRBV14 many CASSLAGQGHITGELFF TGTGCCAGCAGCCTAGCCGGACAGGGACATATTACCGGGGAGCTGTTTTTT
TRBD2 TRBJ2-1 TRBV2 few CASSEPSGRKNEQFF TGTGCCAGCAGTGAGCCTAGCGGGAGAAAAAATGAGCAGTTCTTC
NA TRBJ2-3 TRBV7-9 NA CASSPHGAPYTQYF TGTGCCAGCAGCCCGCATGGGGCTCCATATACGCAGTATTTT
TRBD2 TRBJ2-3 TRBV9 many CASSQEEPGLAGDTQYF TGTGCCAGCAGCCAGGAAGAACCGGGACTAGCGGGAGATACGCAGTATTTT
NA TRBJ2-6 TRBV19 many CASSIDSGSGANVLTF TGTGCCAGTAGTATAGACTCAGGGTCTGGGGCCAACGTCCTGACTTTC
NA TRBJ2-7 TRBV14 many CASSQEERHEQYF TGTGCCAGCAGCCAAGAAGAGCGCCACGAGCAGTACTTC
TRBD1 TRBJ1-3 TRBV20-1 many CSADDRGTGNTIYF TGCAGTGCTGACGACAGGGGGACTGGAAACACCATATATTTT
TRBD2 TRBJ2-1 TRBV7-9 many CASSPGLAFHNEQFF TGTGCCAGCAGCCCAGGACTAGCATTCCACAATGAGCAGTTCTTC
TRBD1 TRBJ2-7 TRBV27 few CASSRTGSKGYYEQYF TGTGCCAGCAGCCGGACAGGGAGTAAGGGCTACTACGAGCAGTACTTC
NA TRBJ2-3 TRBV9 many CASSVRLGLEGTDTQYF TGTGCCAGCAGCGTACGCTTGGGTTTGGAGGGCACAGATACGCAGTACTTT
NA TRBJ1-4 TRBV19 many CASRSRGGAANEKLFF TGTGCCAGTAGAAGCCGGGGGGGCGCGGCTAATGAAAAACTGTTTTTT
TRBD1 TRBJ2-3 TRBV12-5 many CASGPGTGESTDTQYF TGTGCTAGTGGTCCAGGGACAGGGGAGAGCACAGATACGCAGTATTTT
NA TRBJ1-1 TRBV4-2 many CASSQDLTMNTEAFF TGTGCCAGCAGCCAAGATCTCACCATGAACACTGAAGCTTTCTTT
TRBD2 TRBJ2-3 TRBV18 many CASSTSLAGADTQYF TGTGCCAGCTCCACCTCCCTAGCGGGGGCAGATACGCAGTATTTT
TRBD1 TRBJ1-5 TRBV9 many CASSAGQGWDQPQHF TGTGCCAGCAGCGCGGGACAGGGATGGGATCAGCCCCAGCATTTT
NA TRBJ2-2 TRBV28 many CASSQRTALAGELFF TGTGCCAGCAGTCAAAGGACCGCCTTGGCCGGGGAGCTGTTTTTT
TRBD1 TRBJ2-2 TRBV6-1 many CASSPTGGNTGELFF TGTGCCAGCAGTCCGACAGGGGGCAACACCGGGGAGCTGTTTTTT
NA TRBJ2-2 TRBV30 many CAWRLGSAGELFF TGTGCCTGGAGACTAGGATCAGCCGGGGAGCTGTTTTTT
NA TRBJ2-2 TRBV27 many CASREPGTGELFF TGTGCCAGCAGGGAACCCGGGACCGGGGAGCTGTTTTTT
NA TRBJ1-6 TRBV9 many CASSGGGGRNSPLHF TGTGCCAGCAGCGGAGGTGGGGGGAGGAATTCACCCCTCCACTTT
NA TRBJ2-5 TRBV7-3 many CASSLKGDLGETQYF TGTGCCAGCAGCTTAAAGGGGGACCTAGGGGAGACCCAGTACTTC
TRBD1 TRBJ2-5 TRBV7-3 many CASSLGQGVRETQYF TGTGCCAGCAGCTTGGGGCAGGGGGTACGCGAGACCCAGTACTTC
NA TRBJ2-3 TRBV6-1 many CAIGSSSTDTQYF TGTGCCATCGGGTCAAGCAGCACAGATACGCAGTATTTT
TRBD1 TRBJ1-1 TRBV7-3 many CASSLTGTDAEAFF TGTGCCAGCAGCCTAACCGGGACAGATGCTGAAGCTTTCTTT
NA TRBJ1-3 TRBV28 many CASSFDGGSGNTIYF TGTGCCAGCAGTTTTGACGGGGGGTCGGGAAACACCATATATTTT
NA TRBJ2-7 TRBV28 few CASSFQAGVSYKQYF TGTGCCAGCAGTTTCCAGGCCGGGGTGTCCTATAAGCAGTACTTC
NA TRBJ2-5 TRBV7-3 many CASSKYGTLQETQYF TGTGCCAGCAGCAAGTACGGGACGCTTCAAGAGACCCAGTACTTC
NA TRBJ2-3 TRBV20-1 many CSATSEPDTQYF TGCAGTGCTACCTCCGAACCAGATACGCAGTATTTT
NA TRBJ2-2 TRBV7-6 few CASTSPDGELFF TGTGCCAGCACCAGTCCGGACGGGGAGCTGTTTTTT
TRBD1 TRBJ1-2 TRBV14 many CASSQGAGGYGYTF TGTGCCAGCAGCCAAGGGGCAGGGGGGTATGGCTACACCTTC
NA TRBJ1-1 TRBV6-5 many CASSYRGFTEAFF TGTGCCAGCAGTTACAGGGGATTCACTGAAGCTTTCTTT
NA TRBJ1-1 TRBV20-1 many CSARGPSGTEAFF TGCAGTGCTAGGGGACCCAGCGGCACTGAAGCTTTCTTT
NA TRBJ1-2 TRBV28 few CASRDDRLCRYTF TGTGCCAGCAGGGATGACAGGCTCTGCCGCTACACCTTC
NA TRBJ2-3 TRBV2 NA CASSEGGPADTHYF TGTGCCAGCAGTGAAGGTGGGCCGGCGGATACGCATTATTTT
NA TRBJ2-5 TRBV9 many CASSAGSDSGPETQYF TGTGCCAGCAGCGCCGGATCGGACTCTGGGCCAGAGACCCAGTACTTC
NA TRBJ1-5 TRBV4-2 NA CASSPTIQGHQPQHF TGTGCCAGCAGCCCCACTATCCAGGGTCATCAGCCCCAGCATTTT
NA TRBJ2-3 TRBV18 few CASSPGGAGTDTQYF TGTGCCAGCTCACCTGGAGGGGCAGGCACAGATACGCAGTATTTT
NA TRBJ2-3 TRBV5-8 many CASSETISAQGTQYF TGTGCCAGCAGCGAGACTATAAGTGCCCAGGGTACGCAGTATTTT
NA TRBJ2-1 TRBV6-5 NA CASSYSAVPYNEQFF TGTGCCAGCAGTTACTCTGCGGTGCCCTACAATGAGCAGTTCTTC
TRBD2 TRBJ2-3 TRBV6-2/TRBV6-3 few CASRPQGLETDTKYF TGTGCCAGCAGACCTCAGGGACTAGAGACAGATACGAAGTATTTT
NA TRBJ2-3 TRBV12-3/TRBV12-4 many CASSPLATDTQYF TGTGCCAGCAGCCCCCTAGCGACAGATACGCAGTATTTT
NA TRBJ2-7 TRBV5-1 NA CASSLGTFFPNEQYF TGCGCCAGCAGCCTAGGGACATTCTTCCCCAACGAGCAGTACTTC